One sample yielded the 32 T cell receptor beta chains listed below, sequenced in a study of control samples from healthy donors and cancer patients (dated by TCRdb to 2020 to 2022). The library was obtained by the immunoSEQ multiplex PCR assay. TCRdb obtained this table from immuneACCESS and retained in-frame rearrangements with V and J assigned. These tables miss some clones; where compared with another copy, unresolved V genes account for less than half of the shortfall, and the remainder is unexplained. This sample is represented by about 69,000 clones; approximately 89% of them were singletons. Of the sample, roughly 6% is held by the ten largest clones. The sequencing input was PBMCs. The receptors were sampled from a man in his 60s with colorectal cancer.

The chain recombines TRBV6-5 with TRBJ1-5; no definite D call. This CDR3 spans 14 amino acids. The ends were cut back, 2 bases at V and 6 bases at J, with 11 bases in the middle. Germline V gene lookup returns CDR1 MNHEY and CDR2 SVGAGI. The CDR3 reads CASSYDGEGQPQHF. The CDR3 DNA is TGTGCCAGCAGTTACGACGGCGAGGGTCAGCCCCAGCATTTT.

J is TRBJ2-7 and V is TRBV11-2; D ambiguous. Germline V gives CDR1 SGHAT, CDR2 FQNNGV. The CDR3 length is 14 residues. V dropped 2 bases and J dropped 2 bases, with 10 bases sitting between them. CDR3 protein: CASSLIALPYEQYF. The CDR3, as DNA: TGTGCCAGCAGCTTAATCGCCCTCCCCTACGAGCAGTACTTC.

The chain is built from TRBV7-3 and TRBJ2-1; D assignment may be TRBD1 or TRBD2 (6 bases each). The CDR3 contains 15 residues. The germline CDR1 and CDR2 sequences are SGHTA and FQGTGA. V lost 6 bases to trimming and J lost 4 bases, with 16 bases between them. For the CDR3, the DNA is TGTGCCAGCAGTCCGGGGGCCCCACTGTACAATGAGCAGTTCTTC. Its protein product is CASSPGAPLYNEQFF.

V usage is TRBV29-1 and J usage is TRBJ1-2, with D unresolved. This CDR3 spans 11 amino acids. V gave up 4 bases and J gave up 6 bases, with 9 bases separating them. Per germline, CDR1 SQVTM and CDR2 ANQGSEA. The CDR3: CSVAGSHGYTF. CDR3 sequence (DNA): TGCAGCGTTGCGGGCTCTCATGGCTACACCTTC.

V gene TRBV9 combines with J gene TRBJ2-3, with D uncertain. Trimming pared 0 bases from V and 8 bases from J, leaving 16 bases between. The CDR3 runs to 15 residues. Germline CDR1 is SGDLS and CDR2 is YYNGEE. CDR3 DNA: TGTGCCAGCAGCGTAGGGCCCCGACAAGAACTTACGCAGTATTTT. This translates into CASSVGPRQELTQYF.

J is TRBJ2-7 and V is TRBV5-4; possible D gene TRBD1, 6 bases. This CDR3 is 15 amino acids long. The germline V gene has CDR1 SGHNT and CDR2 YYREEE (reference sequence). The V gene lost 5 bases and the J gene lost 3 bases, with 18 bases spanning the gap. CDR3 sequence (DNA): TGTGCCAGCAGTTACGACAGGAGGCCCTACTACGAGCAGTACTTC. It codes for CASSYDRRPYYEQYF.

The gene calls are TRBV12-3 or TRBV12-4 and TRBJ1-3; no clear D gene. The length of the CDR3 is 12 residues. V lost 2 bases and J lost 5, with 4 bases in between. This CDR3 is CASSLRRNTIYF. The CDR3 DNA reads TGTGCCAGCAGTTTAAGGAGAAACACCATATATTTT.

J is TRBJ2-2 and V is TRBV20-1, with a possible D match to TRBD2 (6 bases). The CDR3 length is 11 residues. The germline V gene encodes CDR1 DFQATT and CDR2 SNEGSKA (reference sequence). Trimming pared 6 bases from V and 7 bases from J, leaving 9 bases between. CDR3 in DNA: TGCAGTGCCCGGGGGTTCGGGGAGCTGTTTTTT. Its protein product is CSARGFGELFF.

This clone was seen once. The chain is built from TRBV30 and TRBJ2-6; 7 nucleotides align to TRBD1. This CDR3 has 15 residues. Trimming took 5 bases from V and 4 from J; bases not matched to a gene: 8. The germline V gene encodes CDR1 GTSNPN and CDR2 SVGIG (reference sequence). The CDR3 sequence: CAWAQGLSGANVLTF. CDR3 in DNA: TGTGCCTGGGCACAGGGGCTATCCGGGGCCAACGTCCTGACTTTC.

The chain uses TRBV6-2 or TRBV6-3 and TRBJ2-1; no clear D gene. CDR1 is MNHEY, CDR2 SVGEGT, per germline. The CDR3 totals 14 residues. Trimming removed 4 bases from V and 5 bases from J, with 12 bases in between. DNA of the CDR3: TGTGCCAGCAGTTGGGCCCAGATAAACAATGAGCAGTTCTTC. This sequence encodes CASSWAQINNEQFF.

The genes are TRBV6-2 or TRBV6-3 and TRBJ1-5; D is uncertain. This CDR3 has 17 residues. The V gene's germline CDR1 is MNHEY and CDR2 SVGEGT. Trimming pared 6 bases from V and 0 bases from J, leaving 18 bases between. CDR3 DNA sequence: TGTGCCAGCAGCCCTGTGAAAGGACCGTATAGCAATCAGCCCCAGCATTTT. Its protein is CASSPVKGPYSNQPQHF.

This rearrangement joins TRBV6-5 to TRBJ1-5; no definite D call. The CDR3 covers 15 residues. Trimming pared 2 bases from V and 3 bases from J, leaving 11 bases between. Germline CDR1 reads MNHEY; CDR2 reads SVGAGI. The CDR3, as DNA: TGTGCCAGCAGTTACGCCCACAGATTCAATCAGCCCCAGCATTTT. It encodes CASSYAHRFNQPQHF.

CDR3 region: CAIFEGAGDQETQYF. The CDR3, as DNA: TGTGCCATCTTTGAGGGCGCGGGGGACCAAGAGACCCAGTACTTC. This sequence joins TRBV7-9 and TRBJ2-5; 7 positions match TRBD2. Germline CDR1 and CDR2: SEHNR and FQNEAQ (reference sequence). Trimming cost V 10 bases and J 0 bases; bases outside gene matches: 11. The CDR3 totals 15 residues. The full variable domain, completed using reference TRBV7-9 and TRBJ2-5, is DTGVSQNPRHKITKRGQNVTFRCDPISEHNRLYWYRQTLGQGPEFLTYFQNEAQLEKSRLLSDRFSAERPKGSFSTLEIQRTEQGDSAMYLCAIFEGAGDQETQYFGPGTRLLVL.

The rearrangement uses TRBV20-1 and TRBJ2-1; 7 nucleotides agree with TRBD1. After removal of 3 bases from V and 2 bases from J, the junction contained 10 bases not matched to a gene. Germline loops: CDR1 DFQATT, CDR2 SNEGSKA (reference sequence). This CDR3 is built from 16 residues. In DNA form, the CDR3 reads TGCAGTGCTAGTGGCAGGGGGATTGAGGCCTACAATGAGCAGTTCTTC. The encoded protein is CSASGRGIEAYNEQFF.

The rearrangement uses TRBV7-8 and TRBJ1-3; TRBD1 matches at 8 bases. The junction had 14 bases not matched to a gene; V was cut back by 4 bases and J by 0 bases. The CDR3 length is 19 residues. Germline CDR1 is SGHVS and CDR2 is FQNEAQ. This chain's CDR3 is CASSSKRTGIFISGNTIYF. CDR3 nucleotides: TGTGCCAGCAGCTCCAAGAGGACAGGGATCTTTATCTCTGGAAACACCATATATTTT.

The genes are TRBV7-7 and TRBJ2-3, with TRBD2 matching over 9 bases. This CDR3 is built from 15 residues. CDR1 SSHAT and CDR2 FNYEAQ come from the germline V gene (reference sequence). Unmatched junction bases numbered 3, after V lost 3 bases and J lost 2 bases. The CDR3 region has the DNA TGTGCCAGCAGCTTGGGACTAGCACTCACAGATACGCAGTATTTT. Its protein is CASSLGLALTDTQYF.

This clone was detected once. The chain has TRBV9 and TRBJ1-1; 7 positions match TRBD1. The V gene's germline CDR1 is SGDLS and CDR2 YYNGEE. The V segment lost 5 bases and the J segment 5 bases; nucleotides outside the gene matches: 6. The CDR3 covers 13 residues. CDR3 bases: TGTGCCAGCAGTGAGGGGGCGGGTACTGAAGCTTTCTTT. Its protein product is CASSEGAGTEAFF.

The V call is TRBV7-9, the J call TRBJ2-7; tentatively, D is TRBD2 (8 bases). The V gene lost 3 bases and the J gene lost 2 bases, with 17 bases spanning the gap. This CDR3 region has 16 residues. CDR1 and CDR2 from the germline V gene are SEHNR and FQNEAQ (reference sequence). The CDR3 nucleotides are TGTGCCAGCAGCTTCGGGGGGGCAGGGGGAGCCTACGAGCAGTACTTC. It is translated as CASSFGGAGGAYEQYF. The variable domain in full, with the rest retrieved from reference TRBV7-9 and TRBJ2-7, is DTGVSQNPRHKITKRGQNVTFRCDPISEHNRLYWYRQTLGQGPEFLTYFQNEAQLEKSRLLSDRFSAERPKGSFSTLEIQRTEQGDSAMYLCASSFGGAGGAYEQYFGPGTRLTVT.

This clone was counted a few times. V and J are TRBV30 and TRBJ1-5; D is possibly TRBD1 (6 bases). The germline CDR1 and CDR2 sequences are GTSNPN and SVGIG (reference sequence). This CDR3 is 13 amino acids long. Trimming pared 2 bases from V and 6 bases from J, leaving 11 bases between. CDR3 bases: TGTGCCTGGAGTCACAGGGACCTTCAGCCCCAGCATTTT. The encoded protein is CAWSHRDLQPQHF. Full variable domain (rest looked up from reference TRBV30 and TRBJ1-5): SQTIHQWPATLVQPVGSPLSLECTVEGTSNPNLYWYRQAAGRGLQLLFYSVGIGQISSEVPQNLSASRPQDRQFILSSKKLLLSDSGFYLCAWSHRDLQPQHFGDGTRLSIL.

V is TRBV19 and J is TRBJ2-6; D remains ambiguous. Trimming took 0 bases from V and 2 from J, leaving 8 bases between them. Germline lookup yields CDR1 LNHDA and CDR2 SQIVND (reference sequence). The CDR3 is 16 residues long. CDR3 sequence: CASSIDIGTGANVLTF. In DNA, the CDR3 is TGTGCCAGTAGTATAGATATTGGGACTGGGGCCAACGTCCTGACTTTC.

The chain joins TRBV4-3 to TRBJ1-2; D is possibly TRBD1 (6 bases). CDR1 is LGHNA, CDR2 YSLEER, per germline. V was pared by 4 bases and J by 4 bases, with 13 bases between. The length of the CDR3 is 14 residues. The CDR3 sequence: CASSPNRVAYGYTF. CDR3 nucleotide sequence: TGCGCCAGCAGCCCGAACAGGGTAGCCTATGGCTACACCTTC.

The V gene is TRBV10-3, the J gene TRBJ1-1; 8 bases are shared with TRBD1. The CDR3 is 17 amino acids. Germline V CDR1 and CDR2: ENHRY, SYGVKD. J gave up 1 base and V 0 bases, and 7 bases lay outside the gene matches. CDR3 in DNA: TGTGCCATCAGTGAGTCGATGGGGACAGGCTGGAACACTGAAGCTTTCTTT. This encodes CAISESMGTGWNTEAFF.

V gene TRBV29-1 combines with J gene TRBJ2-7, with D maybe TRBD1 (5 bases). Germline CDR1 is SQVTM and CDR2 is ANQGSEA. Trimming removed 2 bases from V and 4 bases from J, with 9 bases in between. The CDR3 sequence is 12 residues long. The CDR3 DNA sequence: TGCAGCGTTGAATCCAGGGATTACGAGCAGTACTTC. It encodes CSVESRDYEQYF.

The chain combines TRBV29-1 with TRBJ2-1, with a tentative D call TRBD2 (6 bases). Germline V gene data show CDR1 as SQVTM and CDR2 as ANQGSEA. The length of the CDR3 is 16 residues. V was cut by 3 bases and J by 4 bases, with 19 bases left in between. The CDR3 DNA reads TGCAGCGTTGACGAGGGGACCCTTAGCGGATACAATGAGCAGTTCTTC. This encodes CSVDEGTLSGYNEQFF.

The J gene is TRBJ1-2, the V gene TRBV12-3 or TRBV12-4; tentatively, D is TRBD1 (6 bases). The CDR3 covers 13 residues. Trimming took 5 bases from V and 4 from J, leaving 11 bases between them. CDR3 loop: CASSPGVAYGYTF. The CDR3 DNA sequence: TGTGCCAGCAGTCCAGGGGTTGCCTATGGCTACACCTTC.

The chain uses TRBV6-6 and TRBJ1-5; D unresolved. Trimming left V 9 bases short and J 1 base short, with 10 bases between. Germline lookup yields CDR1 MNHNY and CDR2 SVGAGI (reference sequence). The CDR3 runs to 13 residues. CDR3 in DNA: TGTGCCAGTACTCTGGGGAGCAATCAGCCCCAGCATTTT. Its protein is CASTLGSNQPQHF.

The chain joins TRBV9 to TRBJ1-1, with no clear D. Per the germline V gene, CDR1 is SGDLS and CDR2 is YYNGEE. The CDR3 loop spans 13 amino acids. V was trimmed by 4 bases and J by 5 bases, leaving 12 bases between them. The CDR3 spells CASSLGVWTEAFF. In DNA form, the CDR3 reads TGTGCCAGCAGCCTCGGGGTCTGGACTGAAGCTTTCTTT.

The chain links TRBV2 to TRBJ2-7, with D perhaps matching TRBD2 (5 bases). The germline V and J ends were trimmed by 6 bases and 7 bases, with 13 bases remaining between them. The length of the CDR3 is 12 residues. Germline V gives CDR1 SNHLY, CDR2 FYNNEI. CDR3 sequence: CASRKTPGEQYF. For the CDR3, the DNA is TGTGCCAGCAGAAAAACACCGGGGGAGCAGTACTTC.

The V and J genes are TRBV11-3 and TRBJ2-2; D not certain. The V and J ends lost 5 bases and 6 bases respectively, with 16 bases between them. Germline loops: CDR1 SGHNT, CDR2 YENEEA. There are 15 residues in the CDR3. This chain's CDR3 is CASSPPARSSGELFF. The CDR3 DNA sequence: TGTGCCAGCAGCCCGCCGGCCAGAAGCTCCGGGGAGCTGTTTTTT.

With respect to this clone: The same CDR3 is also encoded by other DNA sequences in this sample. The V gene is TRBV7-2, the J gene TRBJ2-3; TRBD2 agrees at 7 bases. The CDR3 is made up of 17 amino acids. Germline-derived CDR1 and CDR2 are SGHTA and FQGNSA. V was clipped by 1 base and J by 1 base; unmatched bases: 8. The CDR3 reads CASSLGRGVGGTDTQYF. CDR3 bases: TGTGCCAGCAGCTTAGGCCGGGGGGTGGGGGGCACAGATACGCAGTATTTT.

This chain links TRBV5-1 with TRBJ2-1; 7 bases fit TRBD1. The CDR3 runs to 13 residues. V shed 4 bases and J 13 bases; nucleotides not matched to a gene: 11. The germline V gene has CDR1 SGHRS and CDR2 YFSETQ. Here the CDR3 reads CASSTGQVGAQFF. The DNA of the CDR3 is TGCGCCAGCAGCACTGGACAGGTGGGTGCTCAGTTCTTC.

The rearrangement links TRBV28 to TRBJ2-7, with D possibly being TRBD1 (6 bases). Germline-derived CDR1 and CDR2 are MDHEN and SYDVKM. The V gene lost 4 bases and the J gene lost 2 bases, with 15 bases spanning the gap. The CDR3 has 15 amino acids. The CDR3 coding sequence is TGTGCCAGCAGTTCCAACCGGGACATAGCCTACGAGCAGTACTTC. It is translated as CASSSNRDIAYEQYF.